Each of the 32 T cell receptor beta chains below was sequenced from the same sample in a study of radiotherapy plus CTLA-4 blockade in lung cancer. Clones were read by immunoSEQ multiplex PCR, and TCRdb kept only the in-frame ones, dropping some. The table has 50,000 or so clones, 60% to 80% seen once; the top ten hold roughly 10%. The sample in question was peripheral blood, obtained from a patient treated with radiotherapy plus ipilimumab. These receptors were taken from a human donor with non-small cell lung cancer who had stable disease on radiotherapy plus ipilimumab.

On this clone itself: Distinct nucleotide sequences in the sample also encode this CDR3. The V call is TRBV9, the J call TRBJ2-3; unclear D gene. CDR3 length equals 14 residues. V gave up 4 bases and J gave up 6 bases, with 15 bases separating them. Germline V gene sequence: CDR1 SGDLS, CDR2 YYNGEE. The CDR3 loop reads CASSSLVFTDTQYF. Written as DNA, the CDR3 is TGTGCCAGCAGCTCTTTGGTCTTCACGGATACGCAGTATTTT.

The rearrangement joins TRBV7-9 to TRBJ1-4; D unclear. Germline loops: CDR1 SEHNR, CDR2 FQNEAQ (reference sequence). Trimming removed 2 bases at V and 0 bases at J, with 10 bases between. CDR3 length: 16 amino acids. CDR3 in amino acids: CASSLLSGPTNEKLFF. The CDR3, as DNA: TGTGCCAGCAGCTTACTGTCAGGTCCAACTAATGAAAAACTGTTTTTT.

J is TRBJ2-3 and V is TRBV5-1; D remains unclear. Per the germline V gene, CDR1 is SGHRS and CDR2 is YFSETQ. The CDR3 loop spans 15 amino acids. Deletions cut 3 bases from V and 4 bases from J, with 15 bases between. For the CDR3, the DNA is TGCGCCAGCAGCTCCCTTGTGTGGGCGTCAGATACGCAGTATTTT. It specifies CASSSLVWASDTQYF.

There are a few counts of this clone. The chain has TRBV11-2 and TRBJ1-2, with unresolved D. The V and J ends lost 5 bases and 3 bases respectively, with 10 bases between them. CDR1 SGHAT and CDR2 FQNNGV come from the germline V gene. The CDR3 covers 13 residues. This chain's CDR3 is CASSPEVDYGYTF. The CDR3 DNA is TGTGCCAGCAGCCCAGAAGTCGACTATGGCTACACCTTC.

The V gene is TRBV4-1, the J gene TRBJ1-2, with 7 bases matching TRBD1. V dropped 2 bases and J dropped 4; count of bases not matched to a gene: 13. The CDR3 has 17 amino acids. Germline CDR1 MGHRA, CDR2 YSYEKL. CDR3 protein: CASSQSLVQGKRYGYTF. Written as DNA, the CDR3 is TGCGCCAGCAGCCAATCCCTCGTACAGGGGAAGCGCTATGGCTACACCTTC.

The chain joins TRBV4-1 to TRBJ1-5; the D gene is possibly TRBD1 (5 bases). The CDR3 extends over 16 amino acids. Trimming shortened V by 1 base and J by 4 bases, and 14 bases separated the two germline ends. Germline V gives CDR1 MGHRA, CDR2 YSYEKL. CDR3 bases: TGCGCCAGCAGCCAAGGTACCGACAGAGTAAATCAGCCCCAGCATTTT. It translates to CASSQGTDRVNQPQHF.

The chain recombines TRBV11-3 with TRBJ1-1, with no clear D. V was trimmed by 5 bases and J by 1 base, leaving 8 bases between them. This CDR3 region has 13 residues. CDR1 is SGHNT, CDR2 YENEEA, per germline. The CDR3 loop is CASSRRGNTEAFF. The CDR3 region has the DNA TGTGCCAGCAGCCGCCGCGGGAACACTGAAGCTTTCTTT.

This rearrangement joins TRBV27 to TRBJ1-2; 7 bases align to TRBD1. CDR3 length: 18 amino acids. Germline CDR1 is MNHEY and CDR2 is SMNVEV (reference sequence). Unmatched junction bases numbered 17, after V lost 5 bases and J lost 2 bases. The DNA of the CDR3 is TGTGCCAGCAGTCCCCAAGGGGGCCCACGGCCTTTAAACTATGGCTACACCTTC. Protein: CASSPQGGPRPLNYGYTF.

The rearrangement joins TRBV5-4 to TRBJ2-5; 10 bases map to TRBD2. V dropped 3 bases and J dropped 1; count of bases not matched to a gene: 3. This CDR3 region has 15 residues. Germline CDR1 and CDR2: SGHNT and YYREEE (reference sequence). CDR3 sequence reads: CASSSGLAAQETQYF. CDR3 bases: TGTGCCAGCAGCTCTGGACTAGCGGCCCAAGAGACCCAGTACTTC. Full variable domain (remainder filled in from reference TRBV5-4 and TRBJ2-5): ETGVTQSPTHLIKTRGQQVTLRCSSQSGHNTVSWYQQALGQGPQFIFQYYREEENGRGNFPPRFSGLQFPNYSSELNVNALELDDSALYLCASSSGLAAQETQYFGPGTRLLVL.

V gene TRBV9 combines with J gene TRBJ2-7; 7 bases align to TRBD1. The CDR3 runs 15 residues. The junction had 7 bases not matched to a gene; V was cut back by 3 bases and J by 1 base. Germline V gene sequence: CDR1 SGDLS, CDR2 YYNGEE. The CDR3 region has the DNA TGTGCCAGCAGCGCTCAACAGGGGTCTTCCTACGAGCAGTACTTC. Its translation is CASSAQQGSSYEQYF.

This clone was picked up a small number of times. V is TRBV5-1 and J is TRBJ2-5; TRBD1 matches 7 bases. CDR3 size: 15 residues. With 1 base clipped from V and 3 bases from J, the junction kept 6 bases outside the gene matches. In germline, CDR1 is SGHRS, CDR2 YFSETQ. The CDR3 DNA reads TGCGCCAGCAGCTTGACAGGGGCAGGAAAAGAGACCCAGTACTTC. Amino acid sequence: CASSLTGAGKETQYF. The variable domain in full, completed from reference TRBV5-1 and TRBJ2-5, reads KAGVTQTPRYLIKTRGQQVTLSCSPISGHRSVSWYQQTPGQGLQFLFEYFSETQRNKGNFPGRFSGRQFSNSRSEMNVSTLELGDSALYLCASSLTGAGKETQYFGPGTRLLVL.

The chain has TRBV9 and TRBJ1-1; 9 bases agree with TRBD1. This CDR3 is 16 amino acids long. Per germline, CDR1 SGDLS and CDR2 YYNGEE. Trimming at V came to 0 bases and at J to 6 bases, leaving 9 bases not matched to a gene. CDR3 residues: CASSVAGTGPGAEAFF. The DNA of the CDR3 is TGTGCCAGCAGCGTAGCAGGGACAGGGCCAGGGGCTGAAGCTTTCTTT.

As regards this clone: One junction end does not reproduce the germline sequence, and a read error may be involved. This chain joins TRBV30 and TRBJ2-7; 12 bases line up with TRBD1. Looked up from germline, CDR1 is GTSNPN and CDR2 is SVGIG (reference sequence). The CDR3 loop spans 14 amino acids. The CDR3: CAWNTGQGAYEQYF. The CDR3 DNA reads as TGTGCCTGGAATACGGGACAGGGGGCCTATGAGCAGTACTTC. The full variable domain, rest sourced from reference TRBV30 and TRBJ2-7, is SQTIHQWPATLVQPVGSPLSLECTVEGTSNPNLYWYRQAAGRGLQLLFYSVGIGQISSEVPQNLSASRPQDRQFILSSKKLLLSDSGFYLCAWNTGQGAYEQYFGPGTRLTVT.

The J gene is TRBJ1-1, the V gene TRBV28; 7 bases are shared with TRBD1. CDR3 length: 16 amino acids. V lost 4 bases, J lost 0 bases, and 8 bases stayed unmatched. Germline CDR1 reads MDHEN; CDR2 reads SYDVKM. The CDR3: CASSSPGGGLNTEAFF. CDR3 in DNA: TGTGCCAGCAGTTCTCCAGGGGGTGGGCTGAACACTGAAGCTTTCTTT.

Only a few counts were recorded for this clone. V and J are TRBV11-2 and TRBJ2-1; 10 positions match TRBD1. CDR3 length equals 16 residues. Germline V lookup: CDR1 SGHAT, CDR2 FQNNGV. The V segment lost 5 bases and the J segment 5 bases; nucleotides outside the gene matches: 9. The DNA for the CDR3 is TGTGCCAGCAGCATCAGGACAGGGGGAAGCCACAATGAGCAGTTCTTC. It encodes CASSIRTGGSHNEQFF.

The V and J genes are TRBV19 and TRBJ1-2, with D hard to call. The CDR3 has 15 amino acids. The germline V gene has CDR1 LNHDA and CDR2 SQIVND (reference sequence). Trimming stripped 3 bases from V and 4 bases from J, with 15 bases between. CDR3 residues: CASSIITRQIYGYTF. CDR3 bases: TGTGCCAGTAGTATTATCACTCGGCAGATCTATGGCTACACCTTC.

The rearrangement joins TRBV6-1 to TRBJ1-2, with D possibly TRBD1 on 6 matching bases. Germline CDR1 is MNHNS and CDR2 is SASEGT. The germline V and J ends were trimmed by 8 bases and 7 bases, with 20 bases remaining between them. The CDR3 has 14 residues. CDR3 DNA: TGTGCCAGCCTAACAGGGCAGTTATCGGGTGGCTACACCTTC. Its protein product is CASLTGQLSGGYTF.

This chain joins TRBV6-5 and TRBJ1-6; 8 nucleotides agree with TRBD1. The ends lost 0 bases at V and 8 bases at J; junction bases unmatched: 3. This CDR3 contains 15 residues. CDR1 and CDR2 from the germline V gene are MNHEY and SVGAGI. The CDR3 coding sequence is TGTGCCAGCAGTTACTCAAACAGGGGGGATTCACCCCTCCACTTT. As protein: CASSYSNRGDSPLHF.

The chain has TRBV19 and TRBJ1-1; 7 nucleotides match TRBD1. J gave up 0 bases and V 0 bases, and 10 bases lay outside the gene matches. CDR1 is LNHDA and CDR2 is SQIVND in the germline V gene (reference sequence). The CDR3 runs to 18 residues. The CDR3 nucleotides are TGTGCCAGTAGTATAGAGCGGGACAGCTATTACATGAACACTGAAGCTTTCTTT. It encodes CASSIERDSYYMNTEAFF.

The sample holds a few counts of this clone. The chain recombines TRBV7-9 with TRBJ2-1; possible D gene TRBD2, 6 bases. Deletions cut 5 bases from V and 2 bases from J, with 16 bases between. The CDR3 runs 16 residues. Germline V lookup: CDR1 SEHNR, CDR2 FQNEAQ (reference sequence). CDR3 sequence (DNA): TGTGCCAGCAGCATTCTTACTAGCACCACCTACAATGAGCAGTTCTTC. This gives the protein CASSILTSTTYNEQFF.

The chain combines TRBV5-1 with TRBJ1-4, with no clear D. CDR3 length: 14 residues. Germline assignment: CDR1 SGHRS and CDR2 YFSETQ. V was shortened by 0 bases and J by 8 bases, with 11 bases between the two germline ends. CDR3 region: CASSLEGRSEKLFF. CDR3 DNA: TGCGCCAGCAGCTTGGAGGGCAGAAGCGAAAAACTGTTTTTT.

The CDR3 coding sequence is TGTGCCATCAGTGAGTCATGGAGAGGGCAGGGGGCTTCGCGTACAGATACGCAGTATTTT. Protein sequence: CAISESWRGQGASRTDTQYF. The rearrangement links TRBV10-3 to TRBJ2-3; TRBD1 aligns across 8 bases. V lost 0 bases to trimming and J lost 3 bases; unmatched junction nucleotides: 17. This CDR3 contains 20 residues. The germline CDR1 and CDR2 sequences are ENHRY and SYGVKD.

The V call is TRBV5-6, the J call TRBJ1-2; 7 bases fit TRBD1. Trimming removed 0 bases from V and 8 bases from J; junction bases left unmatched: 4. CDR3 length: 13 residues. Germline CDR1 and CDR2: SGHDT and YYEEEE. The CDR3 nucleotides are TGTGCCAGCAGCTTGGGACAGGGTTGGGGCTACACCTTC. Its protein is CASSLGQGWGYTF.

The chain employs TRBV19 and TRBJ1-2; D is ambiguous. Deletions cut 6 bases from V and 5 bases from J, with 16 bases between. This CDR3 is built from 14 residues. Germline CDR1 reads LNHDA; CDR2 reads SQIVND (reference sequence). The CDR3 DNA reads TGTGCCAGTAGGATGACACGCTACCCGTATGGCTACACCTTC. Protein: CASRMTRYPYGYTF.

The V and J genes are TRBV5-1 and TRBJ2-7; D perhaps matches TRBD1 (6 bases). Trimming removed 2 bases from V and 6 bases from J, with 15 bases in between. Germline loops: CDR1 SGHRS, CDR2 YFSETQ. The CDR3 covers 14 residues. DNA for the CDR3: TGCGCCAGCAGCTTAGGGGGTTGGGAGTCCGAGCAGTACTTC. This translates into CASSLGGWESEQYF.

In its sample, this clone was seen a few times. In nucleotides, the CDR3 is TGTGCCAGCAGCGTAGCCAGGGAAGGAAACACCATATATTTT. This gives the protein CASSVAREGNTIYF. The rearrangement joins TRBV9 to TRBJ1-3, with D tentatively TRBD1 (5 bases). Looked up from germline, CDR1 is SGDLS and CDR2 is YYNGEE. The length of the CDR3 is 14 residues. With 0 bases removed from V and 4 bases from J, the gap between germline ends came to 8 bases.

V usage is TRBV9 and J usage is TRBJ2-2; D call uncertain. V dropped 0 bases and J dropped 3 bases, with 6 bases sitting between them. Looked up from germline, CDR1 is SGDLS and CDR2 is YYNGEE. The CDR3 covers 14 residues. The CDR3 here is CASSVASDTGELFF. The CDR3 nucleotides are TGTGCCAGCAGCGTAGCTTCGGACACCGGGGAGCTGTTTTTT. The whole variable domain, filled in from reference TRBV9 and TRBJ2-2, reads DSGVTQTPKHLITATGQRVTLRCSPRSGDLSVYWYQQSLDQGLQFLIQYYNGEERAKGNILERFSAQQFPDLHSELNLSSLELGDSALYFCASSVASDTGELFFGEGSRLTVL.

V usage is TRBV6-5 and J usage is TRBJ1-2, with D perhaps matching TRBD1 (6 bases). The ends were cut back, 2 bases at V and 2 bases at J, with 12 bases in the middle. The germline V gene encodes CDR1 MNHEY and CDR2 SVGAGI. This CDR3 contains 15 residues. CDR3 in amino acids: CASSYLGQGNYGYTF. The CDR3 region has the DNA TGTGCCAGCAGTTACCTTGGGCAGGGGAACTATGGCTACACCTTC.

This chain joins TRBV7-9 and TRBJ1-6; D is uncertain. With 5 bases removed from V and 5 bases from J, the gap between germline ends came to 10 bases. Germline loops: CDR1 SEHNR, CDR2 FQNEAQ (reference sequence). The CDR3 is 14 residues long. The CDR3 loop reads CASSRDGDNSPLHF. The DNA of the CDR3 is TGTGCCAGCAGCCGCGACGGAGATAATTCACCCCTCCACTTT. Together with reference TRBV7-9 and TRBJ1-6, the CDR3 gives the full variable domain: DTGVSQNPRHKITKRGQNVTFRCDPISEHNRLYWYRQTLGQGPEFLTYFQNEAQLEKSRLLSDRFSAERPKGSFSTLEIQRTEQGDSAMYLCASSRDGDNSPLHFGNGTRLTVT.

The chain recombines TRBV21-1 with TRBJ2-7; TRBD2 is taken as the D call from the table, unchecked against the DNA. TRBV21-1 corresponds to a pseudogene. The CDR3 totals 17 residues. DNA for the CDR3: TGTGCCAGCAGCAAAAGCGTAAGGACTGGAAGCTCCTACGAGCAGTACTTC. Amino acids: CASSKSVRTGSSYEQYF.

In this sample, this clone turned up once. The chain recombines TRBV5-1 with TRBJ2-1; 9 bases agree with TRBD2. Trimming at V came to 0 bases and at J to 9 bases, leaving 7 bases not matched to a gene. This CDR3 contains 15 residues. From germline, CDR1 is SGHRS and CDR2 YFSETQ. CDR3 region: CASSLDLAGFGEQFF. The CDR3 coding sequence is TGCGCCAGCAGCTTGGACCTAGCGGGGTTCGGTGAGCAGTTCTTC.

The table lists this clone with a few counts. The V and J genes are TRBV7-9 and TRBJ2-7, with TRBD1 matching over 8 bases. Germline trimming cut 1 base from V and 5 bases from J; bases unmatched to any gene: 10. Germline V gene data show CDR1 as SEHNR and CDR2 as FQNEAQ (reference sequence). There are 16 residues in the CDR3. The CDR3 here is CASSLESGGANNEQYF. The CDR3 coding sequence is TGTGCCAGCAGCTTAGAATCAGGGGGCGCAAACAACGAGCAGTACTTC.